A single sample is the source of the 8 T cell receptor beta chains below, sequenced in a study of cytomegalovirus exposure and HLA in healthy donors (dated by TCRdb to the late 2010s). Library preparation was by the immunoSEQ multiplex PCR assay. For the multiplex PCR, a mixture combining 60 forward primers for TCR Vbeta segments and 13 reverse primers for TCR Jbeta segments was used. TCRdb stores this immuneACCESS table with in-frame sequences only. Part of the clones is absent; in the studies checked, under half of the shortfall reflects unresolved V genes, and no reason is known for the rest. The sample table lists approximately 77,000 clones, 60% to 85% of them with a count of one. Around 4.5% of the sample is in the top ten clones. The sample taken for sequencing was PBMCs. Receptor source: a man aged 40-49 years in good health and CMV-seronegative.

The chain links TRBV9 to TRBJ1-2; D is unclear. The CDR3 extends over 14 amino acids. The ends were cut back, 0 bases at V and 1 base at J, with 7 bases in the middle. CDR1 is SGDLS and CDR2 is YYNGEE in the germline V gene. The CDR3 loop reads CASSVVGGNYGYTF. CDR3 sequence (DNA): TGTGCCAGCAGCGTAGTAGGCGGTAACTATGGCTACACCTTC.

This sequence joins TRBV7-9 and TRBJ1-5; D possibly corresponds to TRBD1 (6 bases). The V end lost 5 bases, the J end lost 1 base, and 15 bases lay between the germline ends. This CDR3 has 16 residues. Germline CDR1 is SEHNR and CDR2 is FQNEAQ (reference sequence). In DNA form, the CDR3 reads TGTGCCAGCAGCCCCAAATCACAGGGAAGCAATCAGCCCCAGCATTTT. The encoded protein is CASSPKSQGSNQPQHF.

This clone was detected only once. The chain employs TRBV4-2 and TRBJ2-7, with D hard to call. With 0 bases removed from V and 12 bases from J, the gap between germline ends came to 12 bases. This CDR3 contains 12 residues. Looked up from germline, CDR1 is LGHNA and CDR2 is YNFKEQ. This CDR3 reads CASSQDYLELYF. CDR3 DNA sequence: TGTGCCAGCAGCCAAGATTATCTTGAACTGTACTTC.

The chain has TRBV10-2 and TRBJ2-5; 10 bases fit TRBD1. V shed 3 bases and J 5 bases; nucleotides not matched to a gene: 3. Per the germline V gene, CDR1 is WSHSY and CDR2 is SAAADI. This CDR3 is built from 14 residues. CDR3 in DNA: TGCGCCAGCAGTGAAATGGGACAGGGGGAGACCCAGTACTTC. Its translation is CASSEMGQGETQYF.

The chain uses TRBV7-6 and TRBJ1-3; the D is unclear. CDR3 size: 16 residues. The germline V gene encodes CDR1 SGHVS and CDR2 FNYEAQ. V gave up 4 bases and J gave up 0 bases, with 13 bases separating them. The CDR3: CASSSEGRHSGNTIYF. The CDR3 DNA sequence: TGTGCCAGCAGCTCGGAAGGGAGACACTCTGGAAACACCATATATTTT.

The chain recombines TRBV4-1 with TRBJ2-6, with a weak D call TRBD1 (6 bases). V lost 2 bases and J lost 0, with 14 bases in between. The germline CDR1 and CDR2 sequences are MGHRA and YSYEKL. The CDR3 sequence is 18 residues long. The CDR3 sequence is CASSQNRDLSSGANVLTF. CDR3 DNA: TGCGCCAGCAGCCAAAACAGGGATCTAAGCTCTGGGGCCAACGTCCTGACTTTC.

This clone was detected only once. This sequence joins TRBV5-4 and TRBJ2-6; possibly TRBD2 for D (5 bases). Trimming shortened V by 0 bases and J by 3 bases, and 7 bases separated the two germline ends. This CDR3 comprises 15 residues. CDR1 and CDR2 (germline): SGHNT, YYREEE (reference sequence). CDR3 nucleotides: TGTGCCAGCAGCTTGGGAGGGCATGGGGCCAACGTCCTGACTTTC. Translated: CASSLGGHGANVLTF.

The sample holds a few counts of this clone. CDR3 protein: CASSLESGTGSEAFF. The CDR3 nucleotides read TGTGCCAGTAGTCTGGAATCCGGGACAGGGTCTGAAGCTTTCTTT. The chain is built from TRBV19 and TRBJ1-1; 9 bases line up with TRBD1. V was clipped by 5 bases and J by 6 bases; unmatched bases: 10. The CDR3 length is 15 residues. Germline CDR1 and CDR2: LNHDA and SQIVND (reference sequence).